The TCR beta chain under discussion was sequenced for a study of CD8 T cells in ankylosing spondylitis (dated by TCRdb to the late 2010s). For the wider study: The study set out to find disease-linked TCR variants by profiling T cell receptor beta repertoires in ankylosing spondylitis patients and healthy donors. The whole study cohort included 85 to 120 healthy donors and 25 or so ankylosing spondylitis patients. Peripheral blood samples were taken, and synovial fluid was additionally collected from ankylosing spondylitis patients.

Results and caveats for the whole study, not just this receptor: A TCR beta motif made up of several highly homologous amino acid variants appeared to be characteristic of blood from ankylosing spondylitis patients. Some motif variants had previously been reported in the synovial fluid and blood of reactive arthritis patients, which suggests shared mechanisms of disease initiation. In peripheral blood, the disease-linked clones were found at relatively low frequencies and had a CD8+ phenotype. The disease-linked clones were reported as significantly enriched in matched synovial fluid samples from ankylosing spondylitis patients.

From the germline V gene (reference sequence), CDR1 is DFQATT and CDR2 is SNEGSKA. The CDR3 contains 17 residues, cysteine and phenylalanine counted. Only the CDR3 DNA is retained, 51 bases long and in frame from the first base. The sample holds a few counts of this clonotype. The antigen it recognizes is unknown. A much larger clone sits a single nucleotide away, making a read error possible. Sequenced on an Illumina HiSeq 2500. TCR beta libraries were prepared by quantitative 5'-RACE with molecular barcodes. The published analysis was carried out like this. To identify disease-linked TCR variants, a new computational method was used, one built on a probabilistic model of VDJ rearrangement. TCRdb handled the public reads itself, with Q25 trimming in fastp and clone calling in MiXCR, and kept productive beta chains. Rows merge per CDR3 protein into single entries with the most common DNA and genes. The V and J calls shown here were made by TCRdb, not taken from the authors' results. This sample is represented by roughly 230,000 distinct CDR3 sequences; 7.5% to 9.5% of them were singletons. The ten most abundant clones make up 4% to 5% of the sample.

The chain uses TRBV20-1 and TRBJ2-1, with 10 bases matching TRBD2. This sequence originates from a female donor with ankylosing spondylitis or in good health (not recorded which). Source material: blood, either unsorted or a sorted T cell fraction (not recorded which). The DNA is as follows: TGCTGTGTATCGGGTCTAGCGGGGGATCAAGTTTACAATGAGCAGTTCTTC. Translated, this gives CCVSGLAGDQVYNEQFF.